The 27 T cell receptor beta chains below all came from one sample that was sequenced in a study of identical twins. TCRdb processed the 5' RACE reads anew with MiXCR; each CDR3 protein has one entry. The data hold about 340,000 distinct CDR3 sequences, with over 9% observed a single time. The data also belong to a second study, concerning yellow fever vaccine responses in identical twins.

Sequencing used CD8+ T cells sorted from blood. These receptors were taken from a woman under 30 in good health.

This clonotype came up a few times. The chain is built from TRBV4-1 and TRBJ2-1; 12 bases match TRBD2. This CDR3 has 15 amino acids. Germline values: CDR1 MGHRA, CDR2 YSYEKL. J gave up 6 bases and V 8 bases, and 8 bases lay outside the gene matches. In DNA, the CDR3 is TGCGCCAGCGCTAGCGGGAGGGCGCGGGGCAATGAGCAGTTCTTC. Protein sequence: CASASGRARGNEQFF.

The CDR3 here is CSAYTEAFF. In nucleotides, the CDR3 is TGCAGTGCTTACACTGAAGCTTTCTTT. The rearrangement uses TRBV20-1 and TRBJ1-1, with D unresolved. V was clipped by 5 bases and J by 3 bases, with 1 base between them. Germline CDR1 reads DFQATT; CDR2 reads SNEGSKA (reference sequence). This CDR3 is 9 amino acids long.

The chain has TRBV29-1 and TRBJ2-7, with a tentative D call TRBD1 (6 bases). CDR3 length equals 11 residues. V gave up 4 bases and J gave up 5 bases, with 9 bases separating them. CDR1 is SQVTM and CDR2 is ANQGSEA in the germline V gene. This chain's CDR3 is CSVAGANEQYF. CDR3 coding DNA: TGCAGCGTTGCAGGGGCCAACGAGCAGTACTTC.

The V gene is TRBV6-2 or TRBV6-3, the J gene TRBJ2-1; possible D gene TRBD1, 5 bases. Germline lookup yields CDR1 MNHEY and CDR2 SVGEGT. V lost 7 bases and J 4 bases, leaving 8 bases between the germline ends. The length of the CDR3 is 12 residues. The chain's CDR3 is CASTYRYNEQFF. Written as DNA, the CDR3 is TGTGCCAGCACCTACAGGTACAATGAGCAGTTCTTC.

V is TRBV27 and J is TRBJ2-1, with 12 bases fitting TRBD2. Germline V CDR1 and CDR2: MNHEY, SMNVEV (reference sequence). This CDR3 spans 14 amino acids. The junction had 9 bases not matched to a gene; V was cut back by 8 bases and J by 10 bases. This CDR3 is CASLTGLAGTEQFF. The CDR3 DNA reads as TGTGCCAGCCTTACCGGACTAGCGGGAACAGAGCAGTTCTTC.

Only a few counts were recorded for this clonotype. The chain carries TRBV2 and TRBJ2-7, with 7 bases fitting TRBD1. The V gene end was trimmed by 2 bases and the J gene end by 2 bases; junction bases not matched to a gene: 9. CDR3 length equals 16 residues. Germline loops: CDR1 SNHLY, CDR2 FYNNEI. In DNA form, the CDR3 reads TGTGCCAGCAGTGAATGGGTGACAGGGAGCGCCTACGAGCAGTACGTC. Its protein is CASSEWVTGSAYEQYV.

In this sample, this clonotype turned up a few times. The chain joins TRBV28 to TRBJ2-1; D possibly uses TRBD1 or TRBD2 (5 bases each). V lost 6 bases to trimming and J lost 6 bases, with 15 bases between them. The CDR3 totals 14 residues. CDR1 and CDR2 from the germline V gene are MDHEN and SYDVKM. CDR3 DNA sequence: TGTGCCAGCAGCCCCCCGGGGACCGGCAATGAGCAGTTCTTC. Protein sequence: CASSPPGTGNEQFF.

This clonotype occurred many times. V and J are TRBV7-9 and TRBJ2-5, with D tentatively TRBD2 (5 bases). The CDR3 sequence is 14 residues long. Trimming took off 6 bases at V and 2 bases at J, with 13 bases between the two ends. Germline V gene lookup returns CDR1 SEHNR and CDR2 FQNEAQ (reference sequence). The CDR3 DNA follows: TGTGCCAGCAGGCCGATTACTAGTCAAGAGACCCAGTACTTC. It is translated as CASRPITSQETQYF.

There are many counts of this clonotype. The V and J genes are TRBV12-3 or TRBV12-4 and TRBJ1-1, with TRBD1 matching 7 bases. The junction had 12 bases not matched to a gene; V was cut back by 8 bases and J by 3 bases. This CDR3 is built from 15 residues. The DNA for the CDR3 is TGTGCCAGCCTCCGGGCAGGGGGAAGTTACACTGAAGCTTTCTTT. Protein sequence: CASLRAGGSYTEAFF.

This clonotype was observed a few times. The chain recombines TRBV4-1 with TRBJ2-1; 14 bases fit TRBD2. Trimming cost V 1 base and J 7 bases; bases outside gene matches: 15. This CDR3 spans 20 amino acids. Per the germline V gene, CDR1 is MGHRA and CDR2 is YSYEKL. CDR3 DNA: TGCGCCAGCAGCCAAGGAGGGGGGACTAGCGGGGGCCCGCGGAGGAATGAGCAGTTCTTC. Its translation: CASSQGGGTSGGPRRNEQFF.

This clonotype was seen only once. The rearrangement uses TRBV6-1 and TRBJ2-1; TRBD2 matches 16 bases. This CDR3 contains 16 residues. V shed 11 bases, J shed 8 bases, and the junction held 12 bases outside the gene matches. CDR1 and CDR2 (germline): MNHNS, SASEGT. This CDR3 is CAVGGTSGRAIDEQFF. The CDR3 coding sequence is TGTGCCGTTGGGGGGACTAGCGGGAGGGCCATCGATGAGCAGTTCTTC.

The chain carries TRBV7-9 and TRBJ2-1, with D unresolved. Germline CDR1 reads SEHNR; CDR2 reads FQNEAQ (reference sequence). V lost 5 bases and J 0 bases, leaving 11 bases between the germline ends. CDR3 length: 15 amino acids. The CDR3: CASSPERSSYNEQFF. The CDR3 nucleotides read TGTGCCAGCAGCCCCGAGCGTAGCTCCTACAATGAGCAGTTCTTC.

This clonotype was counted at least ten times. V is TRBV5-1 and J is TRBJ1-1; D possibly corresponds to TRBD1 (6 bases). CDR1 is SGHRS, CDR2 YFSETQ, per germline. The V and J ends lost 4 bases and 6 bases respectively, with 13 bases between them. The CDR3 is 13 amino acids. CDR3 loop: CASSPTGGPEAFF. Written as DNA, the CDR3 is TGCGCCAGCAGCCCGACAGGTGGACCTGAAGCTTTCTTT. Supplemented by reference TRBV5-1 and TRBJ1-1, the full variable domain reads KAGVTQTPRYLIKTRGQQVTLSCSPISGHRSVSWYQQTPGQGLQFLFEYFSETQRNKGNFPGRFSGRQFSNSRSEMNVSTLELGDSALYLCASSPTGGPEAFFGQGTRLTVV.

This chain uses TRBV28 with TRBJ1-5; D gene uncertain. Deletions cut 3 bases from V and 9 bases from J, with 27 bases between. In germline, CDR1 is MDHEN, CDR2 SYDVKM. The CDR3 loop spans 18 amino acids. The CDR3 protein is CASSFARHSWALGVPQHF. The CDR3 DNA reads as TGTGCCAGCAGTTTCGCCCGACATAGTTGGGCGCTGGGAGTGCCCCAGCATTTT.

J is TRBJ2-7 and V is TRBV7-8; D is ambiguous. The CDR3 totals 16 residues. The germline V and J ends were trimmed by 2 bases and 4 bases, with 18 bases remaining between them. In germline, CDR1 is SGHVS, CDR2 FQNEAQ. This CDR3 reads CASSLNGFQERYEQYF. DNA of the CDR3: TGTGCCAGCAGCTTAAACGGCTTCCAGGAGAGATACGAGCAGTACTTC.

This rearrangement joins TRBV6-2 or TRBV6-3 to TRBJ2-2; the D is unclear. This CDR3 spans 17 amino acids. From germline, CDR1 is MNHEY and CDR2 SVGEGT. V was cut by 4 bases and J by 2 bases, with 17 bases left in between. The CDR3 region is CASSFPGRAGNTGELFF. The CDR3 DNA reads TGTGCCAGCAGTTTTCCGGGCCGTGCTGGTAACACCGGGGAGCTGTTTTTT.

This clonotype has only a few counts. The chain has TRBV7-9 and TRBJ2-7, with D possibly TRBD1 on 6 matching bases. Trimming left V 10 bases short and J 0 bases short, with 22 bases between. Germline CDR1 and CDR2: SEHNR and FQNEAQ (reference sequence). This CDR3 has 16 residues. As DNA, the CDR3 is TGTGCCACCCACTCCCTCGGGACACGTACCTCCTACGAGCAGTACTTC. This encodes CATHSLGTRTSYEQYF.

This clonotype has only a few counts. The chain is built from TRBV6-1 and TRBJ1-2; D possibly corresponds to TRBD1 (6 bases). The CDR3 is 14 amino acids. Germline CDR1 reads MNHNS; CDR2 reads SASEGT. Trimming took 1 base from V and 5 from J, leaving 11 bases between them. The CDR3 here is CASSEVGDNYGYTF. As DNA, the CDR3 is TGTGCCAGCAGTGAAGTTGGGGACAATTATGGCTACACCTTC.

This clonotype came up a few times. V gene TRBV15 combines with J gene TRBJ2-3, with unresolved D. Trimming removed 4 bases at V and 1 base at J, with 15 bases between. The CDR3 is 16 residues long. In germline, CDR1 is LNHNV, CDR2 YYDKDF (reference sequence). This chain's CDR3 is CATSTGIVVGTDTQYF. DNA of the CDR3: TGTGCCACCAGCACTGGGATTGTGGTGGGCACAGATACGCAGTATTTT.

J is TRBJ2-5 and V is TRBV7-6; 10 bases fit TRBD2. J gave up 2 bases and V 2 bases, and 5 bases lay outside the gene matches. The CDR3 is 16 amino acids. Per germline, CDR1 SGHVS and CDR2 FNYEAQ. The CDR3 DNA reads TGTGCCAGCAGCTTACGTACTAGCGGGGAACAAGAGACCCAGTACTTC. Residues: CASSLRTSGEQETQYF.

This clonotype was seen a handful of times. The chain uses TRBV7-9 and TRBJ2-7, with 7 positions matching TRBD2. From germline, CDR1 is SEHNR and CDR2 FQNEAQ (reference sequence). Germline trimming cut 2 bases from V and 3 bases from J; bases unmatched to any gene: 10. The CDR3 extends over 16 amino acids. The CDR3 region is CASSLSHSTSRYEQYF. The DNA of the CDR3 is TGTGCCAGCAGCTTAAGCCACTCGACTAGCCGCTACGAGCAGTACTTC.

This clonotype was seen at least ten times. The gene calls are TRBV11-2 and TRBJ2-1; 8 bases line up with TRBD1. This CDR3 contains 18 residues. Trimming cost V 5 bases and J 3 bases; bases outside gene matches: 15. Germline V lookup: CDR1 SGHAT, CDR2 FQNNGV. The CDR3 here is CASSPTTRGPRLYNEQFF. The CDR3, as DNA: TGTGCCAGCAGCCCCACGACCAGGGGGCCTAGACTCTACAATGAGCAGTTCTTC.

This chain uses TRBV5-1 with TRBJ2-1; possible D gene TRBD2, 5 bases. The CDR3 runs 14 residues. Trimming took off 7 bases at V and 6 bases at J, with 17 bases between the two ends. Germline values: CDR1 SGHRS, CDR2 YFSETQ. The CDR3 is CASLDPVGGNEQFF. The CDR3, as DNA: TGCGCCAGCCTGGACCCGGTTGGAGGCAATGAGCAGTTCTTC.

This clonotype was counted only a few times. The chain couples TRBV29-1 to TRBJ2-1; TRBD1 matches at 10 bases. The germline gives CDR1 SQVTM, CDR2 ANQGSEA. The CDR3 loop spans 15 amino acids. The V gene end was trimmed by 0 bases and the J gene end by 3 bases; junction bases not matched to a gene: 2. Here the CDR3 DNA reads TGCAGCGTTGAAGAGGGACAGGGGTTCTACAATGAGCAGTTCTTC. This codes for CSVEEGQGFYNEQFF.

This clonotype was seen more than once but under ten times. The chain employs TRBV9 and TRBJ2-3, with a tentative D call TRBD1 (6 bases). Trimming stripped 4 bases from V and 2 bases from J, with 17 bases between. The CDR3 spans 16 residues. CDR1 SGDLS and CDR2 YYNGEE come from the germline V gene. The CDR3 coding sequence is TGTGCCAGCAGCCCCCGCAGGGGCGATCCCACAGATACGCAGTATTTT. Translating gives CASSPRRGDPTDTQYF.

The chain employs TRBV6-1 and TRBJ2-1; D possibly uses TRBD1 or TRBD2 (5 bases each). The V and J ends lost 7 bases and 0 bases respectively, with 13 bases between them. CDR3 size: 15 residues. Per germline, CDR1 MNHNS and CDR2 SASEGT. The CDR3 protein is CASKSGRSSYNEQFF. The DNA for the CDR3 is TGTGCCAGCAAATCAGGGAGAAGCTCCTACAATGAGCAGTTCTTC.

This clonotype was recorded at least ten times. CDR3 in DNA: TGTGCCAGCAGTTTCACGTATGGTCAGCCCCAGCATTTT. This translates into CASSFTYGQPQHF. The gene calls are TRBV28 and TRBJ1-5; D gene uncertain. The CDR3 runs to 13 residues. Trimming took off 3 bases at V and 6 bases at J, with 9 bases between the two ends. Germline loops: CDR1 MDHEN, CDR2 SYDVKM.